The 20 T cell receptor beta chains presented below share a single source sample, sequenced in a study of Graves' ophthalmopathy and Graves' hyperthyroidism. From RNA, the CDR3 regions of TCR beta chains were amplified and sequenced. Second-round multiplex PCR came after a first-round RT-PCR that employed HTBI primers. TCRdb ran MiXCR on the multiplex PCR reads and lists one entry per CDR3 protein. The data contain around 590,000 distinct CDR3 sequences, under 40% of them seen just once; the ten biggest clones take up about 4%. Material for sequencing was peripheral blood or thyroid tissue (not recorded which). These TCRs come from an adult man with Graves' hyperthyroidism.

The J gene is TRBJ2-7, the V gene TRBV7-8; possible D gene TRBD1, 6 bases. The J call could be wrong; TRBJ2-1 is a better fit for the DNA end. This CDR3 spans 15 amino acids. Germline V lookup: CDR1 SGHVS, CDR2 FQNEAQ. The CDR3 sequence: CASSLEGGQTDEQFF. DNA of the CDR3: TGTGCCAGCAGCTTAGAGGGTGGACAGACTGACGAGCAGTTCTTC.

This clonotype came up a few times. The chain recombines TRBV6-1 with TRBJ2-7; D might be TRBD1 or TRBD2, each matching 6 bases. This CDR3 spans 14 amino acids. The ends were cut back, 7 bases at V and 6 bases at J, with 19 bases in the middle. From germline, CDR1 is MNHNS and CDR2 SASEGT. The CDR3 nucleotides read TGTGCCAGCACTCGGGGGCCTTCGGCGAGCGAGCAGTACTTC. Its protein product is CASTRGPSASEQYF.

This clonotype has ten or more counts. The rearrangement joins TRBV7-6 to TRBJ2-5; no definite D call. This CDR3 comprises 14 residues. Germline CDR1 is SGHVS and CDR2 is FNYEAQ. V was pared by 8 bases and J by 3 bases, with 16 bases between. DNA of the CDR3: TGTGCCAGCGCAAATAGACCGCTAAAAGAGACCCAGTACTTC. It encodes CASANRPLKETQYF.

This rearrangement joins TRBV27 to TRBJ2-7; 10 positions agree with TRBD2. Trimming at V came to 3 bases and at J to 7 bases, leaving 6 bases not matched to a gene. Germline lookup yields CDR1 MNHEY and CDR2 SMNVEV (reference sequence). The CDR3 is 14 amino acids. The CDR3 protein is CASSLLAGVEEQYF. CDR3 DNA: TGTGCCAGCAGTTTGCTAGCGGGAGTTGAAGAGCAGTACTTC.

This clonotype has at least ten counts. V gene TRBV27 combines with J gene TRBJ1-4; no firm D call. Germline loops: CDR1 MNHEY, CDR2 SMNVEV (reference sequence). Trimming cost V 6 bases and J 7 bases, with 15 bases left between them. The CDR3 sequence is 14 residues long. The CDR3 loop reads CASSHGTTAEKLFF. The DNA of the CDR3 is TGTGCCAGCAGCCACGGAACTACTGCTGAAAAACTGTTTTTT.

This clonotype was found a few times. This sequence joins TRBV12-3 or TRBV12-4 and TRBJ2-5, with 13 bases that match TRBD2. The trim removed 5 bases at V and 5 bases at J, leaving 2 bases unmatched. This CDR3 spans 14 amino acids. CDR3 loop: CASSRTSGSETQYF. CDR3 DNA: TGTGCCAGCAGTAGGACTAGCGGGAGTGAGACCCAGTACTTC.

The chain has TRBV24-1 and TRBJ2-7, with 9 bases identical to TRBD1. With the DNA end fitting TRBJ2-1 better, the J assignment may be wrong. CDR1 and CDR2 (germline): KGHDR, SFDVKD. The CDR3 length is 16 residues. The CDR3 DNA follows: TGTGCCACCAGTGACCCTCCGGGACAGGGCTACAATGAGCAGTTCTTC. Amino acids: CATSDPPGQGYNEQFF.

This chain links TRBV24-1 with TRBJ2-3, with D possibly matching TRBD1 (6 bases). The germline V gene has CDR1 KGHDR and CDR2 SFDVKD. The CDR3 covers 17 residues. Trimming stripped 4 bases from V and 6 bases from J, with 22 bases between. CDR3 coding DNA: TGTGCCACCAGTGACCCTTTCAACAGGGTTCGAACGGATACGCAGTATTTT. This gives the protein CATSDPFNRVRTDTQYF.

As concerns this clonotype: Given a much more abundant clone one base away, this may be a read error. V usage is TRBV13 and J usage is TRBJ2-5; D gene ambiguous. The germline V gene encodes CDR1 PRHDT and CDR2 FYEKMQ (reference sequence). CDR3 length equals 14 residues. Trimming took off 8 bases at V and 0 bases at J, with 13 bases between the two ends. Here the CDR3 reads CASGVRWYQETQYF. The CDR3 DNA follows: TGTGCCAGCGGCGTGAGATGGTACCAAGAGACCCAGTACTTC. Based on the CDR3 plus reference TRBV13 and TRBJ2-5, the full variable domain is AAGVIQSPRHLIKEKRETATLKCYPIPRHDTVYWYQQGPGQDPQFLISFYEKMQSDKGSIPDRFSAQQFSDYHSELNMSSLELGDSALYFCASGVRWYQETQYFGPGTRLLVL.

The chain combines TRBV10-3 with TRBJ2-6, with 7 bases identical to TRBD1. CDR1 is ENHRY, CDR2 SYGVKD, per germline. CDR3 length: 19 residues. V lost 3 bases and J lost 1; bases outside the gene matches: 12. The chain's CDR3 is CAISDAFGTDSSGANVLTF. CDR3 sequence (DNA): TGTGCCATCAGTGACGCGTTCGGGACAGACTCTTCTGGGGCCAACGTCCTGACTTTC.

There are many counts of this clonotype. The genes are TRBV6-6 and TRBJ1-2; D gene unclear. Germline CDR1 and CDR2: MNHNY and SVGAGI (reference sequence). Trimming left V 7 bases short and J 8 bases short, with 20 bases between. The CDR3 spans 14 residues. The CDR3 loop is CASISNDKLGGYTF. The CDR3 DNA follows: TGTGCCAGCATCAGTAACGACAAACTGGGAGGCTACACCTTC.

The CDR3 region is CASSPPFNRGDDEQYF. The DNA for the CDR3 is TGTGCCAGCTCACCACCGTTCAACAGGGGCGACGATGAGCAGTACTTC. This chain links TRBV18 with TRBJ2-7; 7 positions match TRBD1. CDR1 and CDR2 (germline): KGHSH, LQKENI. The V and J ends lost 0 bases and 7 bases, in that order; junction bases with no gene match: 12. The CDR3 is 16 amino acids.

This clonotype was seen a few times. The chain joins TRBV20-1 to TRBJ2-5; D tentatively fits TRBD1 or TRBD2 (5 bases each). This CDR3 spans 12 amino acids. Germline lookup yields CDR1 DFQATT and CDR2 SNEGSKA (reference sequence). The CDR3 DNA reads TGCAGCTTGAGCCGAGGGGATGAGACCCAGTACTTC. Protein: CSLSRGDETQYF.

The table lists this clonotype with a few counts. J is TRBJ2-3 and V is TRBV24-1; D uncertain. The CDR3 spans 15 residues. Germline CDR1 KGHDR, CDR2 SFDVKD. The V end lost 4 bases, the J end lost 0 bases, and 10 bases lay between the germline ends. In DNA, the CDR3 is TGTGCCACCAGTGACGGACCCTCTAGCACAGATACGCAGTATTTT. Residues: CATSDGPSSTDTQYF.

J is TRBJ1-5 and V is TRBV10-3; D ambiguous. The CDR3 has 13 amino acids. V was shortened by 6 bases and J by 3 bases, with 9 bases between the two germline ends. CDR1 is ENHRY, CDR2 SYGVKD, per germline. CDR3 protein: CAISTDINQPQHF. The CDR3 DNA sequence: TGTGCCATCAGCACCGACATCAATCAGCCCCAGCATTTT.

Ten or more counts support this clonotype. The chain couples TRBV29-1 to TRBJ2-2, with D possibly matching TRBD1 (5 bases). The germline V and J ends were trimmed by 4 bases and 7 bases, with 10 bases remaining between them. CDR1 is SQVTM and CDR2 is ANQGSEA in the germline V gene. The CDR3 contains 12 residues. The chain's CDR3 is CSVAQGGGELFF. CDR3 in DNA: TGCAGCGTTGCCCAGGGCGGCGGGGAGCTGTTTTTT.

This clonotype occurred many times. V gene TRBV12-3 or TRBV12-4 combines with J gene TRBJ1-4; 7 nucleotides agree with TRBD1. V was pared by 6 bases and J by 8 bases, with 9 bases of the junction left unmatched. The CDR3 contains 14 residues. Here the CDR3 reads CASRATGLLEKLFF. CDR3 DNA sequence: TGTGCCAGCAGGGCGACAGGGTTGCTCGAAAAACTGTTTTTT.

This clonotype has ten or more counts. The V call is TRBV7-6, the J call TRBJ2-7; 16 bases agree with TRBD2. The CDR3 spans 19 residues. Germline CDR1 reads SGHVS; CDR2 reads FNYEAQ. Germline trimming cut 1 base from V and 0 bases from J; bases unmatched to any gene: 6. Here the CDR3 reads CASSLVGLAGGTGSYEQYF. In DNA, the CDR3 is TGTGCCAGCAGCTTAGTGGGACTAGCGGGGGGGACCGGCTCCTACGAGCAGTACTTC.

The J gene is TRBJ2-3, the V gene TRBV7-6, with D tentatively TRBD1 (7 bases). This CDR3 is 14 amino acids long. Per the germline V gene, CDR1 is SGHVS and CDR2 is FNYEAQ. The V and J ends lost 5 bases and 6 bases respectively, with 15 bases between them. DNA for the CDR3: TGTGCCAGCAGCCTCAGGACAGGAGGGGATACGCAGTATTTT. The encoded protein is CASSLRTGGDTQYF.

The chain links TRBV29-1 to TRBJ1-3; possibly TRBD1 for D (6 bases). The CDR3 contains 13 residues. Between the trimmed V and J ends, which lost 1 base and 8 bases, there was a span of 12 bases. The germline CDR1 and CDR2 sequences are SQVTM and ANQGSEA. CDR3 amino acids: CSVEAQRGHTIYF. CDR3 DNA: TGCAGCGTTGAAGCCCAGCGGGGGCACACCATATATTTT.